A single T cell receptor beta chain is shown here with its context. What this receptor recognizes is not known. Per-base quality was not reported, and no clone a single base away is much larger than it. In the germline V gene, CDR1 corresponds to SGHDN and CDR2 to FVKESK. Inclusive of the bounding cysteine and phenylalanine, the CDR3 is 17 residues long. The CDR3 DNA has 51 bases and is translated from base 1. Trimming accounts for 4 bases at V and 1 base at J, while the number of junction bases matched to no gene is 5. The sample belongs to a study of PD-1 blockade in classical Hodgkin lymphoma (dated by TCRdb to the early 2020s). As for the study more broadly: Nivolumab dosing was 3 mg/kg intravenously every 2 weeks, continuing until either disease progression or unacceptable toxicity. The study used TCR beta sequencing and CyTOF to define a peripheral blood immune signature of response to PD-1 blockade in classical Hodgkin lymphoma. Overall results and qualifications from the work: A significant rise by C4D1 was seen in CD4+ but not CD8+ TCR diversity (p=0.0027 vs p=0.16), with the rise being most apparent in complete responders (p=0.02). Baseline diversity similar to that of newly diagnosed patients was observed in trial patients achieving complete response, whereas significantly lower diversity was observed in partial responders and progressors. Diversity was lower in patients who began nivolumab less than 1 year after ASCT, so these patients were left out of later analyses to avoid confounding by immune reconstitution. The study was limited to a single clinical trial cohort, and causes of repertoire differences, possibly disease activity or prior therapy, remained undefined. Baseline TCR diversity was reported to be lower in newly diagnosed patients than in healthy donors and to be lower still in relapsed/refractory patients.

The Qiagen DNeasy kit was used to extract genomic DNA both from unsorted PBMCs and from the negatively selected CD4+ and CD8+ fractions. TCR beta CDR3 regions were amplified by immunoSEQ multiplex PCR using primers annealing to V and J segments. A synthetic immune receptor repertoire was used to minimize amplification bias, and any residual bias was removed computationally once sequencing was done. The authors processed their data as follows. Repertoire diversity was quantified as the Shannon entropy index using custom Python scripts. The unsorted, CD4+ and CD8+ repertoires were each analyzed separately, with the exception of combined analyses, where CD4+ and CD8+ sequences were merged in silico. Clonal expansion was defined as a frequency increase of at least 2-fold after treatment compared with C1D1, and clones undetected at baseline were assigned a pseudocount of 0.5. Singleton clones were defined as clones with 0 or 1 copy at C1D1, and non-singleton clones were defined as clones with 2 or more copies. Clones expanded in unsorted samples were assigned a CD4+, CD8+ or unknown annotation through matching of protein sequences in sorted samples from the same patient. Wilcoxon tests were applied to paired samples to test diversity changes from C1D1 to C4D1. Drawn from immuneACCESS, this table holds only the in-frame rearrangements with V and J called that TCRdb kept. Clones are partly lost; checked studies trace under half to an unresolved V gene and leave the rest unexplained. That table gives V, J and clone size, and the DNA gave D and trimming. The sample table contains some 52,000 clones; only one count was recorded for about nine tenths of them. The ten largest account for approximately 7% of the sample.

The sample's time point label, in plain terms: cycle 4 day 1 (C4D1), after 6 weeks of nivolumab. Every trial patient had relapsed following autologous stem cell transplantation, and prior brentuximab vedotin exposure was what differed among cohorts A, B and C. The trial cohort was composed of some 57 patients with relapsed/refractory classical Hodgkin lymphoma, for whom complete response, partial response or progressive disease was recorded as best overall response. Trial patients were treated with single-agent nivolumab in the multi-cohort phase II CheckMate 205 trial. An independent review committee assessed best overall response by applying the 2007 International Working Group response criteria. Trial PBMCs were collected just before the start of nivolumab (C1D1) and during therapy at cycle 2 day 1 and cycle 4 day 1. Peripheral blood was collected in 8 mL Vacutainer Cell Preparation Tubes, from which PBMCs were isolated by centrifugation and then cryopreserved.

The sample here was peripheral blood mononuclear cells (PBMCs), taken before the fourth cycle of nivolumab. The TCR sequence derives from a human donor with classical Hodgkin lymphoma. The chain couples TRBV14 to TRBJ2-3; 13 middle bases align to TRBD2. The nucleotide sequence is given as TGTGCCAGCAGCCTTTGGACTAGCGGGGGCCGCACAGATACGCAGTATTTT. The resulting protein is CASSLWTSGGRTDTQYF.